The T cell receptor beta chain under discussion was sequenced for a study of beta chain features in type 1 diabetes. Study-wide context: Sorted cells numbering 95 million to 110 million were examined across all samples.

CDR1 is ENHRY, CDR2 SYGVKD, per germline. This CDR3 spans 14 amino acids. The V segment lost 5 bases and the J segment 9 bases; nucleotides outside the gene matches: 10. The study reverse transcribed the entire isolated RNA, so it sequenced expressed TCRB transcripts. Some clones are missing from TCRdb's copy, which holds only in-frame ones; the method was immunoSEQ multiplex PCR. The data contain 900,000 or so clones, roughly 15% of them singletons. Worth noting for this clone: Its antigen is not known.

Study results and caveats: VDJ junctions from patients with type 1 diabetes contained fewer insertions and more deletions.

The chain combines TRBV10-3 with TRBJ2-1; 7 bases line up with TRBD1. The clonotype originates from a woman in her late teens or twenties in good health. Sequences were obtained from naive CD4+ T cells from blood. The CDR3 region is CAISTGAARSEQFF. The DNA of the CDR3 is TGTGCCATCAGTACAGGGGCCGCAAGGAGTGAGCAGTTCTTC.